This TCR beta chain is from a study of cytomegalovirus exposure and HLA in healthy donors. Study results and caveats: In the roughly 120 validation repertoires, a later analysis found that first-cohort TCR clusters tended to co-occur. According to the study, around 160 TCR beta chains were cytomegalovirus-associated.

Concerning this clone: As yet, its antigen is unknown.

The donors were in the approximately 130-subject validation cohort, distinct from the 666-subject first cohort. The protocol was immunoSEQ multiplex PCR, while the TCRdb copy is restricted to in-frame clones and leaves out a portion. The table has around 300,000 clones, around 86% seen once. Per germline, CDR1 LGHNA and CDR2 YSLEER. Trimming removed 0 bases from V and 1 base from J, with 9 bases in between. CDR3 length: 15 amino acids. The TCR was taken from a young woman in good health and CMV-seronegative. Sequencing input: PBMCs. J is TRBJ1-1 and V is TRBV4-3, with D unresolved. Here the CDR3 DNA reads TGCGCCAGCAGCCAAGATACACGGGAGAACACTGAAGCTTTCTTT. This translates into CASSQDTRENTEAFF.